The clone carrying this T cell receptor (beta chain) came up many times. TCRdb fed the reads into MiXCR, producing one record per CDR3 protein. The table shows roughly 230,000 distinct CDR3 sequences, with around 12% occurring only once. The data were obtained in a study of T cell repertoires in cytomegalovirus infection. The CDR3 totals 15 residues. V was shortened by 1 base and J by 0 bases, with 8 bases between the two germline ends. The germline V gene encodes CDR1 LGHNA and CDR2 YNFKEQ. The TCR originated in a human donor in good health (CMV status not recorded). Some clones in this sample may be carry-over from other donors' samples. This chain connects TRBV4-2 to TRBJ2-3; TRBD2 is a possible D gene (5 bases). The sequencing sample was made of PBMCs. For the CDR3, the DNA is TGTGCCAGCAGCCAAGGGACTCCTAGCACAGATACGCAGTATTTT. Translating gives CASSQGTPSTDTQYF.